The rows below give T cell receptor beta chains drawn from one sample of a study of T cell clones after liver transplantation. TCRdb keeps only in-frame clones here, not all; method: immunoSEQ multiplex PCR. Found here are tens of thousands of clones, over 70% of them singletons; the top ten hold approximately 16%. The specimen was CD4+ T cells from blood, collected before liver transplant. These TCRs come from a human donor who received a liver transplant. Both conserved end residues are part of each CDR3. A D gene is named only where the DNA matches it firmly. Only part of the rows carry a size: once, few, many, or a class if the clone is expanded.

>TRBV7-2|.|.|TRBJ2-5
TGTGCCAGCAGCCGGACAGAAGAGACCCAGTACTTC
CASSRTEETQYF
>TRBV4-1|.|.|TRBJ1-6
TGCGCCAGCAGCCAAGACCGCTCCCAGGGAAGGTCACCCCTCCACTTT
CASSQDRSQGRSPLHF
>TRBV6-5|few|.|TRBJ1-6
TGTGCCAGCAGTTCGACAGGAGGAGGCTATAATTCACCCCTCCACTTT
CASSSTGGGYNSPLHF
>TRBV18|few|.|TRBJ2-3
TGTGCCAGCTCACCAAGCGGGTACACAGATACGCAGTATTTT
CASSPSGYTDTQYF
>TRBV18|.|.|TRBJ1-3
TGTGCCAGCTCACCGGGGTCCGCCAGGGATGATTTATATTTT
CASSPGSARDDLYF
>TRBV5-1|many|TRBD2|TRBJ2-4
TGCGCCAGCAGCTTGGAAATAGCGGGGGTGAAAAACATTCAGTACTTC
CASSLEIAGVKNIQYF
>TRBV6-1|once|.|TRBJ1-5
TGTGCCAGCAGTGAGTCTTTTCCCGGGAAACAGCCCCAGCATTTT
CASSESFPGKQPQHF
>TRBV13|few|TRBD1|TRBJ2-7
TGTGCCAGCAGCAATCGCCGGGACAGGGAGTACGAGCAGTACTTC
CASSNRRDREYEQYF
>TRBV11-2|few|TRBD1|TRBJ2-7
TGTGCCAGCAGCCGTAACAGGGGTAGGGGCGAGCAGTACTTC
CASSRNRGRGEQYF
>TRBV5-4|many|.|TRBJ1-2
TGTGCCAGCAGCTCCGGGACAAGTCGGTTTGATGGCTACACCTTC
CASSSGTSRFDGYTF
>TRBV6-6|.|.|TRBJ2-1
TGTGCCAGCAGTCAGGGACTGGGTAATGAGCAGTTCTTC
CASSQGLGNEQFF
>TRBV29-1|few|.|TRBJ1-2
TGCAGCGTTGAAGGAGGAGGGCAGAACTATGGCTACACCTTC
CSVEGGGQNYGYTF
>TRBV18|few|TRBD1|TRBJ1-6
TGTGCCAGCTCACCAGGGGGTCGACAGGGGGCAGGGAATAATTCACCCCTCCACTTT
CASSPGGRQGAGNNSPLHF